One and the same sample provided the 3 T cell receptor beta chains below, sequenced in a study of shared clonotypes between healthy human individuals. Data came from immunoSEQ multiplex PCR; TCRdb stores just in-frame clones and leaves some out. The sample includes approximately 2,300,000 clones, 85% to 95% seen only once; the top ten take about 0.41%. Sequencing was carried out using naive CD4+ T cells from PBMCs. Documented subset: CD45RA+ positively selected. The receptors originated from a man between 18 and 35 years old in good health. Some clones in this sample may be carry-over from other donors' samples.

The chain couples TRBV5-4 to TRBJ1-5, with TRBD1 identical over 8 bases. The CDR3 is 15 amino acids. Looked up from germline, CDR1 is SGHNT and CDR2 is YYREEE (reference sequence). V dropped 2 bases and J dropped 5; count of bases not matched to a gene: 6. CDR3 bases: TGTGCCAGCAGCTTTTTTGGGACAGGAGATCAGCCCCAGCATTTT. This encodes CASSFFGTGDQPQHF.

With regard to this clone: The same CDR3 is also encoded by other DNA sequences in this sample. The J gene is TRBJ1-1, the V gene TRBV28; D not resolved. Trimming removed 6 bases at V and 0 bases at J, with 5 bases between. Germline loops: CDR1 MDHEN, CDR2 SYDVKM. This CDR3 comprises 12 residues. The CDR3 region has the DNA TGTGCCAGCAGCTTTATGAACACTGAAGCTTTCTTT. This gives the protein CASSFMNTEAFF.

Comment on this clone: Other DNA sequences of this sample code for an identical CDR3. This chain connects TRBV20-1 to TRBJ2-7; D remains ambiguous. The germline CDR1 and CDR2 sequences are DFQATT and SNEGSKA (reference sequence). The CDR3 has 10 residues. Trimming stripped 3 bases from V and 3 bases from J, with 3 bases between. The CDR3 DNA reads as TGCAGTGCTAGTAGCTACGAGCAGTACTTC. It codes for CSASSYEQYF.